The 2 T cell receptor beta chains below were found in one sample sequenced in a study of human T cells and chemical hapten exposure (dated by TCRdb to the early 2020s). The time point label here, explained by the study, means: patch test 1, 2 weeks after DPC sensitization. The sample's treatment or condition label is to be understood as: therapeutic diphenylcyclopropenone sensitization with weekly scalp DPC. Libraries were constructed by RACE. The sequencer was a NextSeq 500. The raw public reads went through TCRdb reprocessing: fastp at Q25, MiXCR clone calling, in-frame beta chains kept. Duplicate CDR3 protein sequences are folded into a single record with the most common DNA and genes. For this sample there are approximately 74,000 distinct CDR3 sequences; 25% to 40% appear just once. The ten largest clones capture roughly 9.8% of the sample. Sample: whole blood, taken in connection with sensitization to the hapten diphenylcyclopropenone (DPC). These receptor sequences come from a man aged 40-49 years with alopecia areata. Some clones in this sample may be carry-over from other donors' samples.

This chain links TRBV12-3 or TRBV12-4 with TRBJ2-6; D unclear. V lost 3 bases to trimming and J lost 1 base, with 7 bases between them. This CDR3 is built from 15 residues. This chain's CDR3 is CASSLLGSGANVLTF. The CDR3 DNA sequence: TGTGCCAGCAGTTTGTTGGGGTCTGGGGCCAACGTCCTGACTTTC.

This clonotype has just a few counts. The chain combines TRBV3-1 with TRBJ1-2; tentative D call: TRBD1 (6 bases). The V end was cut by 1 base, the J end by 0 bases, with 15 bases between. Germline CDR1 reads LGHDT; CDR2 reads YNNKEL (reference sequence). This CDR3 has 17 amino acids. In DNA form, the CDR3 reads TGTGCCAGCAGCCAAGTGGGGGGCACGGGAGCTAACTATGGCTACACCTTC. It codes for CASSQVGGTGANYGYTF. Combining the CDR3 with reference TRBV3-1 and TRBJ1-2 gives the whole variable domain DTAVSQTPKYLVTQMGNDKSIKCEQNLGHDTMYWYKQDSKKFLKIMFSYNNKELIINETVPNRFSPKSPDKAHLNLHINSLELGDSAVYFCASSQVGGTGANYGYTFGSGTRLTVV.